Described below is a single T cell receptor (beta chain) sequence and its context. As to time point: pre-treatment sample, taken before nivolumab and TIL therapy. The data stem from a study of TIL therapy for anti-PD-1-resistant metastatic lung cancer. The immunoSEQ assay was v3. Sequenced by immunoSEQ multiplex PCR; TCRdb stores in-frame clones only, minus some. The data hold around 33,000 clones, with around two thirds observed a single time. The TCR originated in a woman aged 25 to 80 with non-small cell lung cancer. This specimen consisted of blood, obtained at baseline.

CDR3 nucleotides: TGCAGTACAGGGATCGGAGGCTCCTACAATGAGCAGTTCTTC. It codes for CSTGIGGSYNEQFF. V gene TRBV29-1 combines with J gene TRBJ2-1; D possibly corresponds to TRBD1 (6 bases). Germline V gene sequence: CDR1 SQVTM, CDR2 ANQGSEA. The CDR3 length is 14 residues.